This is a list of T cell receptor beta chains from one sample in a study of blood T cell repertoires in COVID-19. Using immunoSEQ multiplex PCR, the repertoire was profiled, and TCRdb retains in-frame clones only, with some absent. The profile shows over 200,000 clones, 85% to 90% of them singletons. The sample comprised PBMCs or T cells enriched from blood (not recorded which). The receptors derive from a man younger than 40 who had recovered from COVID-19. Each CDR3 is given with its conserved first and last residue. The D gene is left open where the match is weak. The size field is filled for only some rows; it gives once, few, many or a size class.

DNA: TGTGCCAGCAGCCAAGAAAGCGGGGGGGCCAATGAGCAGTTCTTC
CDR3: CASSQESGGANEQFF
D: TRBD2
J: TRBJ2-1
length: 15
size: .
V: TRBV4-2

DNA: TGTGCCACCACTAGCGGGGGGAACTCCTACGAGCAGTACTTC
CDR3: CATTSGGNSYEQYF
D: TRBD2
J: TRBJ2-7
length: 14
size: .
V: TRBV10-3

DNA: TGTGCCAGCAGCGAGGGGCAGGGGGTTAACTATGGCTACACCTTC
CDR3: CASSEGQGVNYGYTF
D: TRBD1
J: TRBJ1-2
length: 15
size: .
V: TRBV9

DNA: TGTGCCAGCAGTCTCCCGGGACAGGAACATAGCCTCTTC
CDR3: CASSLPGQEHSLF
D: TRBD1
J: TRBJ1-2
length: 13
size: once
V: TRBV2

DNA: TGTGCCAGCAGGGACAGCTCTGGAAACACCATATATTTT
CDR3: CASRDSSGNTIYF
D: .
J: TRBJ1-3
length: 13
size: .
V: TRBV25-1

DNA: TGTGCCAGCTCTCCCGACTGGGAAAAACTGTTTTTT
CDR3: CASSPDWEKLFF
D: .
J: TRBJ1-4
length: 12
size: .
V: TRBV18

DNA: TGTGCCAGTAACAGACTAGCGGGGGTCAATGAGCAGTTCTTC
CDR3: CASNRLAGVNEQFF
D: TRBD2
J: TRBJ2-1
length: 14
size: .
V: TRBV19

DNA: TGTGCCAGCAGCCAAACCAGGGGGAACGGGGAGCTGTTTTTT
CDR3: CASSQTRGNGELFF
D: TRBD1
J: TRBJ2-2
length: 14
size: few
V: TRBV3-1/TRBV3-2

DNA: TGCGCCAGCAGCCAACCCAACAGGGGGGAGAACACCGGGGAGCTGTTTTTT
CDR3: CASSQPNRGENTGELFF
D: TRBD1
J: TRBJ2-2
length: 17
size: .
V: TRBV4-3

DNA: TGCGCCATCGAGAACAGGAGCCACTACGAGCAGTACTTC
CDR3: CAIENRSHYEQYF
D: .
J: TRBJ2-7
length: 13
size: .
V: TRBV4-3

DNA: TGTGCCAGCAGCCTACAGGGGGCCCCCTACGAGCAGTACTTC
CDR3: CASSLQGAPYEQYF
D: TRBD1
J: TRBJ2-7
length: 14
size: .
V: TRBV3-1/TRBV3-2

DNA: TGTGCCACCAGCCAAACTGATAACACTGAAGCTTTCTTT
CDR3: CATSQTDNTEAFF
D: .
J: TRBJ1-1
length: 13
size: .
V: TRBV24-1

DNA: TGTGCCACCAGCAGACCGTACCAAGAGACCCAGTACTTC
CDR3: CATSRPYQETQYF
D: .
J: TRBJ2-5
length: 13
size: .
V: TRBV15

DNA: TGTGCCACCAGGGAGGGGGCGGGCACAGATACGCAGTATTTT
CDR3: CATREGAGTDTQYF
D: .
J: TRBJ2-3
length: 14
size: .
V: TRBV15

DNA: TGCGCCAGCCGAGTACATTTGTGGGAGGACTACAATGAGCAGTTCTTC
CDR3: CASRVHLWEDYNEQFF
D: .
J: TRBJ2-1
length: 16
size: once
V: TRBV5-1

DNA: TGTGCCAGCAGCGTAGCTCGGGGGGTCTCCTACAATGAGCAGTTCTTC
CDR3: CASSVARGVSYNEQFF
D: TRBD2
J: TRBJ2-1
length: 16
size: .
V: TRBV9

DNA: TGTGCCAGCAGCTTCGGGACAGGGGATTCACCCCTCCACTTT
CDR3: CASSFGTGDSPLHF
D: TRBD1
J: TRBJ1-6
length: 14
size: few
V: TRBV11-1

DNA: TGTGCCAGCAGTTTAGGGGCAGTCACTGAAGCTTTCTTT
CDR3: CASSLGAVTEAFF
D: .
J: TRBJ1-1
length: 13
size: .
V: TRBV27

DNA: TGTGCCAGCAGCGGGGGACCTCGGGGGACTGAAGCTTTCTTT
CDR3: CASSGGPRGTEAFF
D: .
J: TRBJ1-1
length: 14
size: .
V: TRBV9

DNA: TGCGCCAGCAGCCAAGCCAGGGGAGGGTCCTACGAGCAGTACTTC
CDR3: CASSQARGGSYEQYF
D: .
J: TRBJ2-7
length: 15
size: .
V: TRBV4-1

DNA: TGCAGCGTTCGGGACAGGGTGGGCGAGCAGTACTTC
CDR3: CSVRDRVGEQYF
D: TRBD1
J: TRBJ2-7
length: 12
size: once
V: TRBV29-1

DNA: TGTGCCAGCAGTTACCCGGACAGGGGGCGCACGGGCGGGGAGCTGTTTTTT
CDR3: CASSYPDRGRTGGELFF
D: TRBD1
J: TRBJ2-2
length: 17
size: .
V: TRBV6-2/TRBV6-3

DNA: TGTGCCACCAGCAGACTAGCGGCGAGCTCCTACAATGAGCAGTTCTTC
CDR3: CATSRLAASSYNEQFF
D: TRBD2
J: TRBJ2-1
length: 16
size: .
V: TRBV15

DNA: TGTGCCAGCAGCAAAGCGGGAGGCCCCGTATTTGAACGCTACGAGCAGTACTTC
CDR3: CASSKAGGPVFERYEQYF
D: .
J: TRBJ2-7
length: 18
size: .
V: TRBV21-1

DNA: TGTGCCTGTGTAAGGGGATTGAACACTGAAGCTTTCTTT
CDR3: CACVRGLNTEAFF
D: .
J: TRBJ1-1
length: 13
size: .
V: TRBV30

DNA: TGTGCCACCAGTCAGGGGGATCCTATAGCTAACTATGGCTACACCTTC
CDR3: CATSQGDPIANYGYTF
D: TRBD1
J: TRBJ1-2
length: 16
size: .
V: TRBV24-1

DNA: TGTGCCAGCAGTTACTCGAAGGGGGTTGGCAATCAGCCCCAGCATTTT
CDR3: CASSYSKGVGNQPQHF
D: .
J: TRBJ1-5
length: 16
size: .
V: TRBV6-2/TRBV6-3

DNA: TGTGCCTGGATGGGGGAGGCTTACGAGCAGTACTTC
CDR3: CAWMGEAYEQYF
D: .
J: TRBJ2-7
length: 12
size: .
V: TRBV30

DNA: TGTGCCAGCAGCATGCCCGGGACTACGGGGACAGATACGCAGTATTTT
CDR3: CASSMPGTTGTDTQYF
D: TRBD2
J: TRBJ2-3
length: 16
size: once
V: TRBV9

DNA: TGCGCCAGCAGCTTGGCCGGTCATAACTATGGCTACACCTTC
CDR3: CASSLAGHNYGYTF
D: .
J: TRBJ1-2
length: 14
size: .
V: TRBV5-1

DNA: TGCGCCAGCAGCTCACCCCCGGGACAGGAAGCTTTCTTT
CDR3: CASSSPPGQEAFF
D: TRBD1
J: TRBJ1-1
length: 13
size: .
V: TRBV5-1

DNA: TGTGCCACCAGTGGACCCAGCGGGATGAGGGCCAACGTCCTGACTTTC
CDR3: CATSGPSGMRANVLTF
D: TRBD2
J: TRBJ2-6
length: 16
size: .
V: TRBV24-1

DNA: TGTGCCAGCACCCCCTGGGGGGGGGCCCGGAACACCGGGGAGCTGTTTTTT
CDR3: CASTPWGGARNTGELFF
D: .
J: TRBJ2-2
length: 17
size: once
V: TRBV28

DNA: TGCAGTGCTAGTGCGGACAGGGAAAAATTAGAAGGCAATCAGCCCCAGCATTTT
CDR3: CSASADREKLEGNQPQHF
D: TRBD1
J: TRBJ1-5
length: 18
size: once
V: TRBV20-1

DNA: TGTGCCAGCAGTCCGGGACAGCCTGTAGAGACCCAGTACTTC
CDR3: CASSPGQPVETQYF
D: TRBD1
J: TRBJ2-5
length: 14
size: .
V: TRBV6-5

DNA: TGCAGCGTTGCGGACAGGGTAAATTCACCCCTCCACTTT
CDR3: CSVADRVNSPLHF
D: TRBD1
J: TRBJ1-6
length: 13
size: .
V: TRBV29-1

DNA: TGTGCCCGGTCGACTAGCCCAGATACGCAGTATTTT
CDR3: CARSTSPDTQYF
D: TRBD2
J: TRBJ2-3
length: 12
size: .
V: TRBV30

DNA: TGTGCCAGCAGCCAAGCAACCTACAGGGCAACCTACGAGCAGTACTTC
CDR3: CASSQATYRATYEQYF
D: .
J: TRBJ2-7
length: 16
size: .
V: TRBV3-1/TRBV3-2

DNA: TGTGCCAGCAGTTTGGGACTAGCGAAGGGAGCAGATACGCAGTATTTT
CDR3: CASSLGLAKGADTQYF
D: TRBD2
J: TRBJ2-3
length: 16
size: .
V: TRBV28

DNA: TGTGCCAGCAGCCCACCGGGACAGGGGAGCTATGGCTACACCTTC
CDR3: CASSPPGQGSYGYTF
D: TRBD1
J: TRBJ1-2
length: 15
size: .
V: TRBV28